A single sample is the source of the 6 T cell receptor beta chains below, sequenced in a study of Graves' ophthalmopathy and Graves' hyperthyroidism (dated by TCRdb to 2016 to 2019). The reads were generated on an Illumina HiSeq 2000. For repertoire sequencing, the TCR beta CDR3 regions were amplified from RNA transcripts. A first-round RT-PCR used HTBI primers with the Qiagen OneStep RT-PCR kit, followed by a second-round multiplex PCR, size selection and purification. The raw public reads went through TCRdb reprocessing: fastp at Q25, MiXCR clone calling, in-frame beta chains kept. Identical CDR3 protein sequences are pooled into one entry, listed with their most common genes and DNA. The sample table lists approximately 160,000 distinct CDR3 sequences, approximately 40% of them with a count of one. The ten largest make up 8% to 9.5% of the sample. Sequencing was performed on peripheral blood. The receptors come from a man aged 25 to 45 with Graves' ophthalmopathy. Donor details come from another sample of the same person, matched by shared clones.

The gene calls are TRBV24-1 and TRBJ2-7; 7 positions agree with TRBD1. CDR1 is KGHDR, CDR2 SFDVKD, per germline. This CDR3 region has 16 residues. V gave up 4 bases and J gave up 1 base; unmatched junction bases: 9. In nucleotides, the CDR3 is TGTGCCACCAGTGACGCGGCCACGACAGGGTCCTACGAGCAGTACTTC. Translating it yields CATSDAATTGSYEQYF.

This clonotype was picked up a small number of times. V usage is TRBV2 and J usage is TRBJ1-5; no definite D call. Germline CDR1 SNHLY, CDR2 FYNNEI. The CDR3 has 13 residues. The V end was cut by 6 bases, the J end by 4 bases, with 10 bases between. Here the CDR3 reads CASSLWGNQPQHF. As DNA, the CDR3 is TGTGCCAGCAGCCTTTGGGGAAATCAGCCCCAGCATTTT. The whole variable domain, filled in from reference TRBV2 and TRBJ1-5, reads EPEVTQTPSHQVTQMGQEVILRCVPISNHLYFYWYRQILGQKVEFLVSFYNNEISEKSEIFDDQFSVERPDGSNFTLKIRSTKLEDSAMYFCASSLWGNQPQHFGDGTRLSIL.

This clonotype was counted at least ten times. The chain is built from TRBV6-5 and TRBJ2-2, with D possibly being TRBD1 (5 bases). Trimming shortened V by 6 bases and J by 0 bases, and 11 bases separated the two germline ends. In germline, CDR1 is MNHEY, CDR2 SVGAGI. CDR3 length: 15 residues. CDR3 bases: TGTGCCAGCAGGCGAGACAGCGCGAACACCGGGGAGCTGTTTTTT. Amino acid sequence: CASRRDSANTGELFF.

The CDR3 is CASSFAGAYGYTF. The CDR3 bases are TGTGCCAGCAGTTTTGCAGGGGCGTATGGCTACACCTTC. The V call is TRBV12-3 or TRBV12-4, the J call TRBJ1-2, with a possible D match to TRBD1 (6 bases). The CDR3 consists of 13 residues. Trimming took off 3 bases at V and 5 bases at J, with 10 bases between the two ends.

The V call is TRBV19, the J call TRBJ2-7; the match to TRBD1 covers 8 bases. V gave up 3 bases and J gave up 2 bases; unmatched junction bases: 3. Germline assignment: CDR1 LNHDA and CDR2 SQIVND (reference sequence). The CDR3 loop spans 14 amino acids. The CDR3 DNA follows: TGTGCCAGTAGTATGGGACAGGAAACCTACGAGCAGTACTTC. It encodes CASSMGQETYEQYF.

The rearrangement joins TRBV24-1 to TRBJ1-2, with D possibly TRBD1 on 5 matching bases. This CDR3 is 14 amino acids long. The germline CDR1 and CDR2 sequences are KGHDR and SFDVKD. With 3 bases removed from V and 5 bases from J, the gap between germline ends came to 12 bases. The CDR3 loop is CATSDAGLKYGYTF. CDR3 bases: TGTGCCACCAGTGATGCAGGGCTGAAGTATGGCTACACCTTC.